The clone carrying this T cell receptor (beta chain) was seen just once. Its antigen is unknown. The V end lost 1 base, the J end lost 3 bases, and 10 bases lay between the germline ends. Germline V gene lookup returns CDR1 SGHAT and CDR2 FQNNGV. This CDR3 has 14 residues. The sample comes from a study of shared clonotypes between healthy human individuals. Turning to the study itself: Aged 18 to 49, the donors were two women and three men. Per-donor plates numbered three CD4 naive, three CD4 memory, two CD8 naive and one CD8 memory.

The study, taken as a whole, reports: Only blood samples were collected, and tissue repertoires likely differ.

Generated by immunoSEQ multiplex PCR, the TCRdb table keeps only in-frame clones and is missing some. The sample holds about 600,000 clones; roughly 97% are singletons and the top ten take 0.045% to 0.06%. The chain carries TRBV11-2 and TRBJ2-7; possible D gene TRBD1, 5 bases. This TCR was sampled from a woman aged 30 to 39 in good health. Sequenced sample: naive CD4+ T cells sorted from blood. Subset in this sample: CD45RA+ positively selected. CDR3 in amino acids: CASSLGQNFYEQYF. The CDR3 nucleotides are TGTGCCAGCAGCTTAGGACAGAACTTCTACGAGCAGTACTTC.